Listed below are T cell receptor beta chains from one sample, sequenced in a study of radiotherapy plus CTLA-4 blockade in lung cancer. Sequencing used immunoSEQ multiplex PCR; TCRdb keeps in-frame clones, though not all of them. The sample shows about 62,000 clones, approximately 75% of them seen only once. The sample was peripheral blood, taken from a patient treated with radiotherapy plus ipilimumab. These receptors were taken from a human donor with non-small cell lung cancer who had a complete response to radiotherapy plus ipilimumab. The CDR3 runs from the conserved cysteine through the conserved F or W. A D gene is named only where the DNA matches it firmly. Some rows mark clone size as missing; the rest say once, few, many or name a class of expanded clone.

clone_size j_call d_call v_call cdr3_nt cdr3_aa
. TRBJ1-1 . TRBV19 TGTGCCAGTAGTCCCGCGACATTTAGAAACACTGAAGCTTTCTTT CASSPATFRNTEAFF
. TRBJ2-1 . TRBV7-7 TGTGCTAGCAGCTTAGCGTCCCCGGCAGGGTCCTACAATGAGCAGTTCTTC CASSLASPAGSYNEQFF
. TRBJ1-4 TRBD1 TRBV27 TGTGCCAGCAGTTCCGAGGGACAGGGTGAGGAAAAACTGTTTTTT CASSSEGQGEEKLFF
. TRBJ2-1 TRBD2 TRBV7-9 TGTGCCAGCAGCGTAACTAGCGGGGGGAGAAATGAGCAGTTCTTC CASSVTSGGRNEQFF
. TRBJ2-2 . TRBV27 TGTGCCAGCAGTTTTTCTACAGGGTCCAACACCGGGGAGCTGTTTTTT CASSFSTGSNTGELFF
. TRBJ2-1 . TRBV7-9 TGTGCAACCCGGGGACGGACTTACAATGAGCAGTTCTTC CATRGRTYNEQFF
medium-sized TRBJ1-1 TRBD1 TRBV7-9 TGTGCCAGCAGCTTGGGACAGCTTAACACTGAAGCTTTCTTT CASSLGQLNTEAFF
. TRBJ2-1 . TRBV27 TGTGCCAGCAGGGACCCCCGGGATGAGCAGTTCTTC CASRDPRDEQFF
. TRBJ1-6 TRBD1 TRBV11-2 TGTGCCAGCAGCCCTCGGACAGGGGGCGATTCACCCCTCCACTTT CASSPRTGGDSPLHF
. TRBJ1-3 . TRBV4-3 TGCGCCAGCAGCCAAGGCGTTATACGAAGCACCTCTGGAAACACCATATATTTT CASSQGVIRSTSGNTIYF
. TRBJ1-2 TRBD1 TRBV10-3 TGTGCCATCAGGGGGACAGGGAGTGGCTATGGCTACACCTTC CAIRGTGSGYGYTF
. TRBJ2-1 . TRBV11-3 TGTGCCAGCAGCTTAAGCGAGAGCTCCTACAATGAGCAGTTCTTC CASSLSESSYNEQFF
. TRBJ2-4 . TRBV7-2 TGTGCCAGCAGCTTGGGGGGGCCGGCCAAAAACATTCAGTACTTC CASSLGGPAKNIQYF
. TRBJ1-1 . TRBV6-1 TGTGCCACCCCTCGAGGGGCCATGGACACTGAAGCTTTCTTT CATPRGAMDTEAFF
. TRBJ2-7 . TRBV7-2 TGTGCCAGCAGCTTAAGTCCTTTTAGCTCCTACGAGCAGTACTTC CASSLSPFSSYEQYF
. TRBJ2-3 TRBD2 TRBV11-3 TGTGCCAGCAGCTTTGCGGGAGACAACACAGATACGCAGTATTTT CASSFAGDNTDTQYF
. TRBJ2-3 TRBD2 TRBV10-2 TGCGCCAGCAGTGACCTAGCGGGGGGTGGCACAGATACGCAGTATTTT CASSDLAGGGTDTQYF
once TRBJ1-1 . TRBV18 TGTGCCAGCTCACTTGGGTCGAACACTGAAGCTTTCTTT CASSLGSNTEAFF
. TRBJ2-3 . TRBV5-6 TGTGCCAGCAGCCCAACCTCAACAGGGGATACGCAGTATTTT CASSPTSTGDTQYF
. TRBJ2-5 TRBD1 TRBV27 TGTGCCAGCAGTAGCGCGGGACAGGGCAAACAAGAGACCCAGTACTTC CASSSAGQGKQETQYF
. TRBJ1-6 TRBD1 TRBV30 TGTGCCTGGAGTGTATTGCAGGGGGCCTCACCCCTCCACTTT CAWSVLQGASPLHF
. TRBJ1-1 TRBD1 TRBV5-1 TGCGCCAGCAGCTTAACAGGGGTTTGGAACACTGAAGCTTTCTTT CASSLTGVWNTEAFF
. TRBJ2-3 . TRBV7-2 TGTGCCAGCAGGTTAAACACAGATACGCAGTATTTT CASRLNTDTQYF
. TRBJ1-2 . TRBV10-1 TGCGCCAGCAGTGAAAACGGACACTATGGCTACACCTTC CASSENGHYGYTF
. TRBJ1-6 . TRBV6-1 TGTGCCAGCAGTGAGTCGGAATACTCCTATAATTCACCCCTCCACTTT CASSESEYSYNSPLHF
. TRBJ1-5 . TRBV18 TGTGCCAGCTCGTCCGGGGAGGATCAGCCCCAGCATTTT CASSSGEDQPQHF
. TRBJ1-5 . TRBV6-5 TGTGCCAGCAGTTTAGCTAACAATCAGCCCCAGCATTTT CASSLANNQPQHF
. TRBJ2-3 . TRBV9 TGTGCCAGCAGCGTAGCTGGCGGTGGGGCAGATACGCAGTATTTT CASSVAGGGADTQYF
. TRBJ2-1 . TRBV27 TGTGCCAGCAACCGGGCCCTCGCCGGCTCCTACAATGAGCAGTTCTTC CASNRALAGSYNEQFF
. TRBJ1-1 . TRBV20-1 TGCAGTGCTATAAAAAACACTGAAGCTTTCTTT CSAIKNTEAFF
. TRBJ1-3 . TRBV14 TGTGCCAGCAGCCAAGGGGGGAAGAGGCCCTTTGGAAACACCATATATTTT CASSQGGKRPFGNTIYF
. TRBJ1-2 TRBD1 TRBV19 TGTGCCAGTAGTACCTGGGGACAGGCTTATGGCTACACCTTC CASSTWGQAYGYTF
. TRBJ2-7 . TRBV6-1 TGTGCCAGCCGACAGAGAACCTACGAGCAGTACTTC CASRQRTYEQYF
. TRBJ1-3 TRBD1 TRBV6-1 TGTGCCAGCAGAGACACTACAGGGGCTGGAAACACCATATATTTT CASRDTTGAGNTIYF
. TRBJ1-5 . TRBV4-2 TGTGCCAGCAGCCAAGATAGCCAGAGCAATCAGCCCCAGCATTTT CASSQDSQSNQPQHF
. TRBJ1-5 TRBD1 TRBV19 TGTGCCAGTAGTCCATTACAGGGGGCATATAGACAGCCCCAGCATTTT CASSPLQGAYRQPQHF
. TRBJ1-2 TRBD1 TRBV6-5 TGTGCCAGCAGCCGACAGGGGAGCTATGGCTACACCTTC CASSRQGSYGYTF